This record looks at one TCR beta chain sequence and its context. What antigen it recognizes has not been identified. Per-base qualities were not stored, and no clone one base away is much larger. Other DNA variants within this sample encode the same CDR3. The germline V gene (reference sequence) provides CDR1 SGHNT and CDR2 YYREEE. The CDR3 runs 15 amino acids, cysteine and phenylalanine included. CDR3 DNA only is kept here, 45 bases in frame from base 1. V ends up 0 bases short and J 3 bases short, with an unmatched junction base count of 3. The record originates from a study of shared clonotypes between healthy human individuals (TCRdb year 2020). With respect to the entire study: The cohort comprised two women and a few men aged 18 to 49 years. For each donor, CD4 naive and CD4 memory were each given three plates, CD8 naive was given two plates, and CD8 memory was given one plate. To estimate repertoire size and how much clonotypes are shared between individuals, the study performed deep sequencing of blood TCR repertoires from roughly five healthy adults. To increase sequencing depth and limit assay-specific biases, TCR repertoire library preparation and sequencing were carried out by different laboratories using diverse techniques. Each donor's leukapheresis produced roughly between roughly 0.9 and 9 billion PBMCs.

The full study reports these points: Compared with non-shared clonotypes, clonotypes shared by all four sorted-subset donors had higher generation probabilities. Across a handful of donors, approximately 5% of naive CD4, roughly 3.4% of naive CD8, under 2.5% of memory CD4, and 0.4% to 0.45% of memory CD8 clonotypes were shared. Based on pairwise subsampling, the degree of clonotype sharing among donors was expected to be affected by sequencing depth. Naive subsets generally had larger estimated clonotype richness than memory subsets. Sampling was limited to blood, and TCR repertoires in tissue likely differ from TCR repertoires in blood. The genetic and exposure-history diversity represented was limited by the small number of donors. Rarefaction of sorted-subset datasets indicated incomplete sequencing despite the large sequencing depth.

Using the deep immunoSEQ assay, TCR CDR3 regions were amplified from genomic DNA by multiplex PCR. Extracted genomic DNA from each cell subset was distributed evenly across all wells of several immunoSEQ 96-well plates, and each plate was treated as a replicate. For sorted subsets, around 200 ng genomic DNA, equal to 30,000 to 35,000 T cell genomes, was loaded into each replicate PCR. The purified libraries were quantified using a Qubit 3.0 fluorometer, sized with a Bioanalyzer 2100, and then quantified again using the KAPA Library Quantification kit. Each immunoSEQ 96-well plate was sequenced on its own single-read 150-cycle Illumina NextSeq 550 flow cell. In the authors' own workflow: Because the immunoSEQ output included only junctional sequences and no quality scores, the filtering could not be the same as the filtering used for full-length reads. To assign V/J genes and CDR3, sequences were annotated against IMGT germline references using PyIR, a Python wrapper for IgBLAST v1.9. Reads with weak V/J assignments (E-value above 1e-6), missing CDR3, stop codons, out-of-frame junctions, or ambiguous translated residues were removed. V3J clonotypes were defined as sequences sharing the same inferred V gene, J gene, and CDR3 amino acid sequence. Percentage overlap between repertoires was calculated by dividing the number of shared unique clonotypes by the size of the smaller repertoire. Three approaches were used to assess repertoire richness: RTK rarefaction, the Chao1 estimator, and Recon v2.1 estimates of unobserved clonotypes. Generation probabilities for all TCRbeta clonotypes obtained by the gDNA method from a handful of donors were computed using OLGA. Here the immuneACCESS table is served through TCRdb, limited to in-frame sequences with V and J called. Missing clones are a known gap in these copies; in checked studies unresolved V genes cover under half, and the rest lacks a known reason. V, J and clone size reflect that table, while D and trimming were determined from the DNA. The sample table holds 700,000 or so clones, of which roughly 70% were seen once. Of the sample, around 1.8% is held by the ten largest clones.

The donors were healthy, HIV-negative adults with no recently reported acute infections or vaccinations. Every donor was a Caucasian adult residing in Nashville, Tennessee, USA. CD4+ T cells were enriched by magnetic negative selection, after which naive cells were positively selected on CD45RA and the negative fraction was taken as the memory subset. Blood was collected by leukapheresis, and PBMCs were isolated by Ficoll-Histopaque density gradient centrifugation and then cryopreserved in liquid nitrogen vapor phase. Analytical flow cytometry was used to check the purity and quantity of each magnetically sorted T cell population. From each sorted fraction, genomic DNA was isolated and quantified by UV absorbance on a Nanodrop 2000c.

This receptor chain uses TRBV5-4 and TRBJ2-3, with 8 middle bases fitting TRBD1. Sample: memory CD4+ T cells sorted from blood. Explained via the paper, the cell subset or site label denotes: CD45RA-negative fraction. The receptor was derived from a woman in her 30s in good health. The sequenced DNA: TGTGCCAGCAGCTTGGACAGGGGGGTAACAGATACGCAGTATTTT. The translation is CASSLDRGVTDTQYF.